What follows is one T cell receptor beta chain and its context. The target antigen is unknown. MiXCR, run by TCRdb on the reads, gives a single entry per CDR3 protein. The profile shows roughly 69,000 distinct CDR3 sequences, over 20% of them singletons. Looked up from germline, CDR1 is MDHEN and CDR2 is SYDVKM. Trimming took off 6 bases at V and 0 bases at J, with 12 bases between the two ends. This CDR3 region has 15 residues. The record originates from a study of T cell repertoires in cytomegalovirus infection. The TCR sequence derives from a human donor in good health (CMV status not recorded). Some clones in this sample may be carry-over from other donors' samples. Sequenced material: CD8+ T cells from cultured PBMCs, taken from culture after CMV antigen stimulation. The chain has TRBV28 and TRBJ1-5; D not resolved. For the CDR3, the DNA is TGTGCCAGCAGACCGGGTTTCCATAGCAATCAGCCCCAGCATTTT. Translation: CASRPGFHSNQPQHF.